This is a list of T cell receptor beta chains from one sample in a study of cytomegalovirus exposure and HLA in healthy donors. Assay: immunoSEQ multiplex PCR; the TCRdb copy retains only in-frame clones and omits some. Seen here are over 200,000 clones, 70% to 85% observed once, and the top ten hold roughly 0.58%. Sequencing input: PBMCs. The source of these receptors is a woman between 40 and 55 years old in good health and CMV-seronegative. CDR3s include the opening cysteine and the closing phenylalanine or tryptophan. The D gene is left open where the match is weak. Part of the rows lack a size; the others show once, few, many or a class for expanded clones.

V gene	J gene	D gene	clone size	CDR3 protein	CDR3 DNA
TRBV2	TRBJ1-3	NA	NA	CASSDKASGNTIYF	TGTGCCAGCAGTGACAAAGCCTCTGGAAACACCATATATTTT
TRBV25-1	TRBJ1-6	NA	once	CASSEVGRPSYNSPLHF	TGTGCCAGCAGTGAAGTCGGGAGGCCCTCCTATAATTCACCCCTCCACTTT
TRBV11-2	TRBJ2-1	NA	once	CASSPTEMRNNEQFF	TGTGCCAGCAGCCCTACGGAGATGCGGAACAATGAGCAGTTCTTC
TRBV18	TRBJ1-2	NA	NA	CASSPTGPNYGYTF	TGTGCCAGCTCACCAACAGGGCCTAACTATGGCTACACCTTC
TRBV7-9	TRBJ2-1	TRBD2	NA	CASSSSGGRNEQFF	TGTGCCAGCAGCTCCAGCGGGGGGAGAAATGAGCAGTTCTTC
TRBV9	TRBJ1-4	TRBD1	NA	CASSVAAFQGATNEKLFF	TGTGCCAGCAGCGTAGCAGCATTTCAGGGGGCAACTAATGAAAAACTGTTTTTT
TRBV7-6	TRBJ2-2	TRBD1	NA	CASSPDRAKTGELFF	TGTGCCAGCAGCCCGGACAGGGCAAAAACCGGGGAGCTGTTTTTT
TRBV7-9	TRBJ2-2	TRBD1	NA	CASSFLGQGASGELFF	TGTGCCAGCAGCTTCTTGGGACAGGGGGCGAGCGGGGAGCTGTTTTTT
TRBV7-3	TRBJ2-2	TRBD2	NA	CASSLPSGVGELFF	TGTGCCAGCAGCTTGCCTAGCGGGGTCGGGGAGCTGTTTTTT
TRBV6-5	TRBJ2-3	NA	NA	CASSYEGVESDTQYF	TGTGCCAGCAGTTACGAGGGCGTTGAGTCAGATACGCAGTATTTT
TRBV5-4	TRBJ1-1	NA	NA	CASSSGGGTEAFF	TGTGCCAGCAGCTCCGGCGGGGGCACTGAAGCTTTCTTT
TRBV18	TRBJ2-7	TRBD2	NA	CASSPPGGGSYEQYF	TGTGCCAGCTCACCACCGGGGGGGGGATCCTACGAGCAGTACTTC
TRBV7-9	TRBJ1-1	NA	NA	CASSLVLAGNTEAFF	TGTGCCAGCAGCTTAGTATTGGCTGGTAACACTGAAGCTTTCTTT
TRBV7-9	TRBJ2-7	TRBD1	NA	CSSSLVGGTGVFNEQYF	TGTTCCAGCAGCTTAGTCGGTGGGACAGGGGTCTTCAACGAGCAGTACTTC
TRBV5-4	TRBJ2-4	TRBD2	NA	CASSQAGGNIQYF	TGTGCCAGCAGCCAAGCGGGGGGAAACATTCAGTACTTC
TRBV6-5	TRBJ2-5	NA	few	CASSYGGSQETQYF	TGTGCCAGCAGTTACGGGGGGAGCCAAGAGACCCAGTACTTC
TRBV30	TRBJ1-5	TRBD1	NA	CAWRRPYRGREGNQPQHF	TGTGCCTGGAGGAGGCCCTACAGGGGGCGAGAGGGCAATCAGCCCCAGCATTTT
TRBV27	TRBJ1-4	TRBD1	NA	CASSLFPGQLEKLFF	TGTGCCAGCAGTCTTTTCCCGGGACAGTTAGAAAAACTGTTTTTT
TRBV5-8	TRBJ1-2	TRBD1	NA	CASSIDRDYGYTF	TGTGCCAGCAGCATCGACAGGGACTATGGCTACACCTTC